This T cell receptor beta chain was found in a study of blood T cell repertoires in COVID-19. This clone was seen a handful of times. Trimming cost V 2 bases and J 3 bases, with 11 bases left between them. From germline, CDR1 is SGHNT and CDR2 YENEEA. The CDR3 has 14 residues. Profiled with immunoSEQ multiplex PCR; TCRdb holds only in-frame clones, not every one. Of about 210,000 clones in the sample, around 87% were seen once. The rearrangement uses TRBV11-3 and TRBJ2-7; possible D gene TRBD1, 6 bases. Material for sequencing was PBMCs or T cells enriched from blood (not recorded which). The clonotype originates from a man aged 30 to 39 in a cohort exposed to, infected with or recovered from COVID-19 (not recorded which). The CDR3, as DNA: TGTGCCAGCAGCTTAACGGCAGGGGTCTACGAGCAGTACTTC. Amino acid sequence: CASSLTAGVYEQYF.